This passage covers 25 T cell receptor beta chains from one sample sequenced in a study of T cell responses to AZD1222 COVID-19 vaccine. The data were produced by immunoSEQ multiplex PCR, yet TCRdb's version contains in-frame clones alone and is incomplete. The profile covers roughly 70,000 clones, with roughly 85% appearing a single time and roughly 6.5% taken by the ten largest. The sample here was peripheral blood, taken 28 days after the second AZD1222 dose. Receptors originate from an adult who received the AZD1222 COVID-19 vaccine.

The V and J genes are TRBV2 and TRBJ2-7; TRBD1 might be the D (5 bases). V was trimmed by 6 bases and J by 3 bases, leaving 12 bases between them. CDR1 and CDR2 (germline): SNHLY, FYNNEI. This CDR3 region has 13 residues. The DNA for the CDR3 is TGTGCCAGCAGAGGGGCAGGGATCTACGAGCAGTACTTC. Its translation is CASRGAGIYEQYF.

The chain recombines TRBV30 with TRBJ1-2, with D unresolved. V lost 0 bases, J lost 8 bases, and 7 bases lay in between. From germline, CDR1 is GTSNPN and CDR2 SVGIG (reference sequence). The CDR3 is made up of 11 amino acids. The CDR3 loop is CAWSVAVGYTF. DNA of the CDR3: TGTGCCTGGAGTGTAGCGGTCGGCTACACCTTC.

The V and J genes are TRBV7-9 and TRBJ2-2, with D possibly matching TRBD2 (6 bases). V was cut by 1 base and J by 5 bases, with 11 bases left in between. Germline V gene lookup returns CDR1 SEHNR and CDR2 FQNEAQ (reference sequence). This CDR3 comprises 15 residues. CDR3 in amino acids: CASSLEAGRTGELFF. The DNA of the CDR3 is TGTGCCAGCAGCTTAGAGGCAGGGAGGACCGGGGAGCTGTTTTTT.

The rearrangement joins TRBV7-2 to TRBJ2-7; D not certain. Trimming shortened V by 5 bases and J by 3 bases, and 11 bases separated the two germline ends. CDR1 SGHTA and CDR2 FQGNSA come from the germline V gene. The CDR3 runs 13 residues. The DNA for the CDR3 is TGTGCCAGCAGCCCCGGGCCGTTCTACGAGCAGTACTTC. This encodes CASSPGPFYEQYF.

The chain is built from TRBV19 and TRBJ2-3; unclear D gene. The germline CDR1 and CDR2 sequences are LNHDA and SQIVND (reference sequence). V was clipped by 5 bases and J by 6 bases, with 9 bases between them. The CDR3 consists of 12 residues. Written as DNA, the CDR3 is TGTGCCAGTAGTTACGGTAGGGATACGCAGTATTTT. Protein sequence: CASSYGRDTQYF.

The J gene is TRBJ2-7, the V gene TRBV5-1; maybe TRBD2 (6 bases). Trimming removed 2 bases from V and 2 bases from J, with 14 bases in between. CDR1 SGHRS and CDR2 YFSETQ come from the germline V gene. The CDR3 is 15 amino acids. The chain's CDR3 is CASSFGGSSTYEQYF. The CDR3 DNA is TGCGCCAGCAGCTTCGGAGGGTCCTCTACCTACGAGCAGTACTTC.

This clone was picked up one time. The chain joins TRBV2 to TRBJ1-6, with 11 bases that match TRBD1. Trimming took 9 bases from V and 7 from J; bases not matched to a gene: 2. The germline gives CDR1 SNHLY, CDR2 FYNNEI. This CDR3 has 13 residues. The CDR3 DNA follows: TGTGCCAGAGGGACAGGGGGAAATTCACCCCTCCACTTT. Protein sequence: CARGTGGNSPLHF.

The genes are TRBV7-9 and TRBJ2-3, with TRBD2 matching 15 bases. Germline V gene lookup returns CDR1 SEHNR and CDR2 FQNEAQ (reference sequence). J lost 4 bases, V lost 5 bases, and 7 bases had no gene match. This CDR3 spans 17 amino acids. The CDR3 bases are TGTGCCAGCAGCGCTCGGACTAGCGGGAGGGGCCCAGATACGCAGTATTTT. Amino acid sequence: CASSARTSGRGPDTQYF.

The chain has TRBV10-1 and TRBJ1-1; TRBD1 matches 7 bases. Germline CDR1 reads WNHNN; CDR2 reads SYGVQD (reference sequence). The trim removed 7 bases at V and 8 bases at J, leaving 4 bases unmatched. This CDR3 comprises 11 residues. CDR3 in DNA: TGCGCCAGCAAGAAACAGGGGGAAGCTTTCTTT. It yields the protein CASKKQGEAFF.

The chain uses TRBV11-2 and TRBJ1-6; D is possibly TRBD1 (5 bases). The CDR3 extends over 19 amino acids. V shed 6 bases and J shed 0 bases, with 21 bases lying between them. Germline CDR1 and CDR2: SGHAT and FQNNGV. In nucleotides, the CDR3 is TGTGCCAGCAGTTTAAGGACGGGGGTGAGGGACTCCTATAATTCACCCCTCCACTTT. This encodes CASSLRTGVRDSYNSPLHF.

The chain recombines TRBV5-6 with TRBJ2-4; D perhaps matches TRBD1 (6 bases). The CDR3 has 17 residues. Germline assignment: CDR1 SGHDT and CDR2 YYEEEE. V dropped 5 bases and J dropped 5 bases, with 23 bases sitting between them. Here the CDR3 reads CASSPSGVSPWENIQYF. The CDR3 nucleotides read TGTGCCAGCAGTCCTTCAGGGGTCTCCCCTTGGGAAAACATTCAGTACTTC.

This sequence joins TRBV15 and TRBJ1-5; 7 bases are shared with TRBD1. Germline CDR1 LNHNV, CDR2 YYDKDF (reference sequence). The J segment lost 5 bases and the V segment lost 2 bases, leaving 3 bases of the junction unmatched. The CDR3 has 14 residues. The CDR3 loop is CATSRLQGYQPQHF. As DNA, the CDR3 is TGTGCCACCAGCAGACTACAGGGGTATCAGCCCCAGCATTTT.

The J gene is TRBJ1-2, the V gene TRBV5-5; D is uncertain. Between the trimmed V and J ends, which lost 2 bases and 7 bases, there was a span of 21 bases. The CDR3 is 16 residues long. Per germline, CDR1 SGHKS and CDR2 YYEKEE (reference sequence). CDR3 loop: CASSFDRTADLSGYTF. The CDR3 DNA is TGTGCCAGCAGCTTCGATCGGACGGCCGACCTATCTGGCTACACCTTC.

This rearrangement joins TRBV7-2 to TRBJ2-7; tentatively, D is TRBD1 (7 bases). This CDR3 comprises 14 residues. Germline loops: CDR1 SGHTA, CDR2 FQGNSA. V gave up 5 bases and J gave up 3 bases, with 14 bases separating them. DNA for the CDR3: TGTGCCAGCAGCCAGGGGGGACAGATCTACGAGCAGTACTTC. Its translation is CASSQGGQIYEQYF.

The gene calls are TRBV5-1 and TRBJ1-2; 8 bases align to TRBD1. The CDR3 covers 17 residues. From germline, CDR1 is SGHRS and CDR2 YFSETQ. The J segment lost 4 bases and the V segment lost 0 bases, leaving 11 bases of the junction unmatched. Here the CDR3 reads CASSLGHPDRDLYGYTF. The CDR3 DNA sequence: TGCGCCAGCAGCTTGGGCCATCCGGACAGGGACCTCTATGGCTACACCTTC.

In its sample, this clone was seen once. The rearrangement uses TRBV28 and TRBJ1-2; D remains unclear. Germline V gene data show CDR1 as MDHEN and CDR2 as SYDVKM. There are 13 residues in the CDR3. V lost 10 bases, J lost 8 bases, and 20 bases lay in between. The CDR3 sequence is CAINLGSSGGYTF. CDR3 sequence (DNA): TGTGCCATTAACCTCGGTAGTTCAGGCGGCTACACCTTC.

This chain connects TRBV3-1 (or the pseudogene TRBV3-2) to TRBJ2-5; no clear D gene. CDR1 is LGHDT, CDR2 YNNKEL, per germline (reference sequence). The V end was cut by 0 bases, the J end by 1 base, with 12 bases between. This CDR3 has 16 amino acids. Here the CDR3 reads CASSQEAGTSQETQYF. For the CDR3, the DNA is TGTGCCAGCAGCCAAGAGGCAGGAACCTCCCAAGAGACCCAGTACTTC.

V usage is TRBV28 and J usage is TRBJ1-1; tentatively, D is TRBD1 (6 bases). CDR3 length: 16 amino acids. The V end lost 7 bases, the J end lost 3 bases, and 21 bases lay between the germline ends. Germline CDR1 and CDR2: MDHEN and SYDVKM. CDR3 sequence (DNA): TGTGCCAGCATCCGAGGGACACCTGTCCGCGACACTGAAGCTTTCTTT. This translates into CASIRGTPVRDTEAFF.

V is TRBV27 and J is TRBJ1-5; TRBD1 is a possible D gene (6 bases). V was clipped by 8 bases and J by 0 bases, with 17 bases between them. CDR1 is MNHEY and CDR2 is SMNVEV in the germline V gene (reference sequence). This CDR3 has 16 amino acids. The CDR3 DNA reads as TGTGCCAGCGCCCGCGGTGGGGGGCGTAGCAATCAGCCCCAGCATTTT. Its translation: CASARGGGRSNQPQHF.

The chain carries TRBV27 and TRBJ1-6; a possible D gene is TRBD1 (6 bases). V was clipped by 3 bases and J by 1 base, with 10 bases between them. Germline values: CDR1 MNHEY, CDR2 SMNVEV (reference sequence). CDR3 length: 16 amino acids. CDR3 loop: CASSLNRVSYNSPLHF. CDR3 DNA sequence: TGTGCCAGCAGTTTGAACAGGGTGTCCTATAATTCACCCCTCCACTTT.

The CDR3 spells CASSPTGGFSGEQFF. CDR3 DNA sequence: TGTGCCAGCAGTCCGACAGGGGGTTTTTCTGGTGAGCAGTTCTTC. V usage is TRBV2 and J usage is TRBJ2-1, with TRBD1 matching 9 bases. Unmatched junction bases numbered 11, after V lost 5 bases and J lost 9 bases. Per germline, CDR1 SNHLY and CDR2 FYNNEI. The CDR3 runs 15 residues. Based on the CDR3 plus reference TRBV2 and TRBJ2-1, the full variable domain is EPEVTQTPSHQVTQMGQEVILRCVPISNHLYFYWYRQILGQKVEFLVSFYNNEISEKSEIFDDQFSVERPDGSNFTLKIRSTKLEDSAMYFCASSPTGGFSGEQFFGPGTRLTVL.

The chain couples TRBV10-2 to TRBJ1-1; D ambiguous. Trimming removed 0 bases at V and 1 base at J, with 9 bases between. Germline V gives CDR1 WSHSY, CDR2 SAAADI. The length of the CDR3 is 15 residues. The CDR3 spells CASSESGRPNTEAFF. Written as DNA, the CDR3 is TGCGCCAGCAGTGAGTCAGGTAGGCCGAACACTGAAGCTTTCTTT.

This chain uses TRBV7-9 with TRBJ2-1; D not certain. The germline V gene encodes CDR1 SEHNR and CDR2 FQNEAQ (reference sequence). The ends were cut back, 1 base at V and 7 bases at J, with 8 bases in the middle. The length of the CDR3 is 13 residues. The CDR3 here is CASSLVNKNEQFF. In DNA, the CDR3 is TGTGCCAGCAGCTTAGTGAATAAAAATGAGCAGTTCTTC.

This clone was recorded once. The chain joins TRBV6-6 to TRBJ2-7, with D tentatively TRBD1 (6 bases). CDR3 size: 13 residues. V was shortened by 4 bases and J by 0 bases, with 7 bases between the two germline ends. The germline V gene encodes CDR1 MNHNY and CDR2 SVGAGI (reference sequence). CDR3 sequence: CASSLQGSYEQYF. CDR3 sequence (DNA): TGTGCCAGCAGTTTACAGGGCTCCTACGAGCAGTACTTC.

This chain uses TRBV25-1 with TRBJ1-1; no firm D call. Trimming removed 1 base at V and 5 bases at J, with 14 bases between. Germline CDR1 and CDR2: MGHDK and SYGVNS. This CDR3 comprises 15 residues. The CDR3 sequence is CASSEWKGRSTEAFF. DNA for the CDR3: TGTGCCAGCAGTGAATGGAAGGGTAGGAGTACTGAAGCTTTCTTT.